The TCR beta chain described here comes from a study of spatial heterogeneity in lung cancer (dated by TCRdb to 2018 to 2020). About the full investigation: Beta-chain transcripts were consistently detected in greater numbers than alpha-chain transcripts, which likely reflected higher beta-chain transcript abundance. TCR transcript counts in tumor regions correlated strongly with a T cell transcriptional module score from matched bulk RNA-seq. In the raw uncorrected reads, each unique combination of TCR and UMI appeared more than ten times on average. TCR alpha and beta repertoires were quantitatively compared across multiple tumor regions, matched nontumor lung and blood in non-small cell lung cancer. TCR repertoire features were related to nonsynonymous mutation counts determined by whole-exome sequencing of tumor tissue. Both alpha and beta chains were TCR-sequenced in roughly 200 tumor regions, 64 matched nontumor lung samples and 56 PBMC samples obtained at surgery. Study-wide conclusions, independent of this receptor: TCR-seq was estimated to cover only about 7% of tumor T cells for alpha chains and 12% to 15% for beta chains. The tumor nonsynonymous mutation count correlated with the number of expanded intratumoral alpha and beta TCRs. Counts of ubiquitous and regional expanded TCRs correlated with counts of ubiquitous and regional nonsynonymous mutations, respectively. Additional single-cell paired TCR alpha and beta sequencing was considered necessary to confirm, at a functional level, the hypothesis that regional TCRs recognize regional mutations.

The CDR3 runs 15 residues from the cysteine to the phenylalanine. The only DNA kept is the CDR3, 45 bases in frame from the first base. Based on the germline V gene, the CDR1 and CDR2 sequences are KGHDR and SFDVKD. Relative to germline, V is 6 bases shorter and J is 0 bases shorter, with 10 bases between their ends. The time point label of this sample denotes: sample taken at primary tumor resection. Donors were 72 patients with early-stage, untreated non-small cell lung cancer from the lung TRACERx cohort. TCR sequencing used whole RNA extracted from tumor and nontumor lung tissue, or from cryopreserved PBMC samples, without cell sorting. Patients were selected for TCR sequencing only if sufficient RNA was available from at least two tumor regions. Before selection, tumor and adjacent nontumor lung specimens were reviewed by a lung pathologist. This clonotype showed up many times. Its antigen specificity is not known. Base qualities are not provided; no much larger clone lies one nucleotide away.

The library was generated by 5' RACE. Sequencing was performed on a NextSeq 500. To allow correction of PCR and sequencing errors, the TCR library protocol tagged every TCR cDNA molecule with a unique molecular identifier. On the study's bioinformatics: TCR identification, UMI-based error correction and CDR3 extraction were performed with Decombinator tools. TCRs above a frequency of 2 per 1,000, corresponding to the top 1% of the tumor frequency distribution, were defined as expanded. Expanded tumor TCRs statistically deemed absent (corrected P<0.05) from at least one tumor region were classed as regional, and all other expanded tumor TCRs were classed as ubiquitous. Rényi diversity was computed with the R vegan package after subsampling each repertoire 100 times to 5,000 TCRs. CDR3 similarity networks were built from amino acid triplet string-kernel similarity, with CDR3s being connected when pairwise similarity was above 0.82. In TCRdb, the public reads were trimmed at Q25 with fastp and aligned with MiXCR, with productive beta chains retained. Each CDR3 protein gets just one entry, which takes the most common genes and DNA from the rows behind it. Here the V and J calls rest on TCRdb's processing, not on the authors' analysis. The sample data list about 27,000 distinct CDR3 sequences, and about 7.1% of these were observed just once. Around 25% of the sample lies in the top ten.

Sequencing was performed on lung tumor tissue, taken at surgery. This clonotype was sampled from a male donor with early-stage non-small cell lung cancer. This chain is built from TRBV24-1 and TRBJ2-2; the D gene cannot be resolved beyond TRBD1 or TRBD2, each matching 5 bases. At the DNA level, the sequence is TGTGCCACCAGTAGGGGCGGGCCGAACACCGGGGAGCTGTTTTTT. It encodes CATSRGGPNTGELFF.